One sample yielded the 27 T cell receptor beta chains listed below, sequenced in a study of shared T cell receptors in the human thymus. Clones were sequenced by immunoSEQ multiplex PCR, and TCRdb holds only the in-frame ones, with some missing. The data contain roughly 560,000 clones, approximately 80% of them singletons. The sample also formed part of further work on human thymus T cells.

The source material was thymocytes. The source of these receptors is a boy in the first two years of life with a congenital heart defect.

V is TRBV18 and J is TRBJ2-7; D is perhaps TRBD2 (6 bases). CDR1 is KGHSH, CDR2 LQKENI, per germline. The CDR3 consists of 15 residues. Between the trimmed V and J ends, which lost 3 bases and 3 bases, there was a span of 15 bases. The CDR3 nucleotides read TGTGCCAGCTCACCCGTACCCACGGGGGACTACGAGCAGTACTTC. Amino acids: CASSPVPTGDYEQYF.

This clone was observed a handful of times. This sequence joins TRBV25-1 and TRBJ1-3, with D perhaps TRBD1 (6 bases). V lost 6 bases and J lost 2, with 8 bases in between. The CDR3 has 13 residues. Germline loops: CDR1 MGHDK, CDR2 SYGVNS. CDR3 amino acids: CASRQGAGNTIYF. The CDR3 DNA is TGTGCCAGCAGACAGGGAGCTGGAAACACCATATATTTT. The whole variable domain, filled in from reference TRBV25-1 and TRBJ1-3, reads EADIYQTPRYLVIGTGKKITLECSQTMGHDKMYWYQQDPGMELHLIHYSYGVNSTEKGDLSSESTVSRIRTEHFPLTLESARPSHTSQYLCASRQGAGNTIYFGEGSWLTVV.

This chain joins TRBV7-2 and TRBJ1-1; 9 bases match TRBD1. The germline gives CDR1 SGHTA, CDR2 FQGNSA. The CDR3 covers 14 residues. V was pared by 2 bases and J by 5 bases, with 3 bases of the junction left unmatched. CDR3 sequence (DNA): TGTGCCAGCAGCTTACACAGGGGGCATACTGAAGCTTTCTTT. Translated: CASSLHRGHTEAFF.

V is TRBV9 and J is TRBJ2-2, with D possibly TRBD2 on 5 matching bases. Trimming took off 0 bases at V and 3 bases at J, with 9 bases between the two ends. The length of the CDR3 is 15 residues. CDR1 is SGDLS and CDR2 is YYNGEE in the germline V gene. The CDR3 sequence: CASSVGLADTGELFF. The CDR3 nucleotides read TGTGCCAGCAGCGTAGGGCTAGCAGACACCGGGGAGCTGTTTTTT.

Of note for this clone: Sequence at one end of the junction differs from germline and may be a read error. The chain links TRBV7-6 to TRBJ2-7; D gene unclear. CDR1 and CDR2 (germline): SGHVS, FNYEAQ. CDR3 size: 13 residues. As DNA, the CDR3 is TGTGCCAGCACCCTGAAGGCGGCCCCCTTGAGATTCTTC. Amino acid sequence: CASTLKAAPLRFF.

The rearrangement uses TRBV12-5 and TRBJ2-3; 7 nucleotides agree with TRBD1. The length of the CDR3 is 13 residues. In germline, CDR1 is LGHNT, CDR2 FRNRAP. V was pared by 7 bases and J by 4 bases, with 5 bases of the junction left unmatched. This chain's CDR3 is CASAPTGPDTQYF. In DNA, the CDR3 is TGTGCTAGTGCGCCGACAGGGCCAGATACGCAGTATTTT.

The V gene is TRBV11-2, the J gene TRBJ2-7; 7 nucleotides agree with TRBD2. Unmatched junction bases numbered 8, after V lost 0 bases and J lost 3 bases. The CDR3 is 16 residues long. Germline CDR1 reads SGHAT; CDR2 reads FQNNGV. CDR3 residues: CASSLDTLALLYEQYF. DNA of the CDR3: TGTGCCAGCAGCTTAGATACACTAGCGCTCCTCTACGAGCAGTACTTC. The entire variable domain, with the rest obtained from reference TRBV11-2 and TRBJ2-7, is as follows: EAGVAQSPRYKIIEKRQSVAFWCNPISGHATLYWYQQILGQGPKLLIQFQNNGVVDDSQLPKDRFSAERLKGVDSTLKIQPAKLEDSAVYLCASSLDTLALLYEQYFGPGTRLTVT.

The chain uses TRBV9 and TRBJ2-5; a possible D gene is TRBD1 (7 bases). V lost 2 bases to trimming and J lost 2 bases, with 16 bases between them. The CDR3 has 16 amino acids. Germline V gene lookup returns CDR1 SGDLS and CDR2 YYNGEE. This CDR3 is CASSVGRDSFQETQYF. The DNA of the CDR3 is TGTGCCAGCAGCGTCGGGCGGGACAGCTTTCAAGAGACCCAGTACTTC.

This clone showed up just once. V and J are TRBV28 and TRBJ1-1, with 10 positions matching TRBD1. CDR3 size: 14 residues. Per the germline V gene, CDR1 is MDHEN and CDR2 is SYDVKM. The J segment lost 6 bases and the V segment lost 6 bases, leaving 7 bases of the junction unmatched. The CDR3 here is CASRMTGGIAEAFF. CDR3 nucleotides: TGTGCCAGCAGAATGACAGGGGGCATCGCTGAAGCTTTCTTT.

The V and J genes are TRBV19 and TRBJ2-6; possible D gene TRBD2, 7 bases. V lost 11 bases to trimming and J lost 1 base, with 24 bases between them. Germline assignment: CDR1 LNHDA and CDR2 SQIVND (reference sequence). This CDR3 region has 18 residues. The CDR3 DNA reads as TGTGCCCCCAGGGGCAGGGGAGGGGTAGATTCTGGGGCCAACGTCCTGACTTTC. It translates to CAPRGRGGVDSGANVLTF.

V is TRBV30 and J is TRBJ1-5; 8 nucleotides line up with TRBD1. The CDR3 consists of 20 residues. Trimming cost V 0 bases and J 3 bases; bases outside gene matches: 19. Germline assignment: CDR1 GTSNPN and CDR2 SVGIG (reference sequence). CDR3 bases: TGTGCCTGGAGTGTACACCATGACAGGGGAAGGCCCAAACTCAATCAGCCCCAGCATTTT. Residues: CAWSVHHDRGRPKLNQPQHF.

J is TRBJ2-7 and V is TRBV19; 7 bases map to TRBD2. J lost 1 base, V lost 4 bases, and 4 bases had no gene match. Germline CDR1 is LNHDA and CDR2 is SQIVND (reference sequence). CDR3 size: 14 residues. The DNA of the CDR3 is TGTGCCAGTAGTACCAAGCGGGATTCCTACGAGCAGTACTTC. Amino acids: CASSTKRDSYEQYF.

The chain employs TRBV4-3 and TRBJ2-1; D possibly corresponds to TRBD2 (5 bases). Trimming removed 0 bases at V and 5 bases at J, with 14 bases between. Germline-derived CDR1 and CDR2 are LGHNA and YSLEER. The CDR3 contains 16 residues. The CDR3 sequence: CASSQDRGDGNNEQFF. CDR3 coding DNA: TGCGCCAGCAGCCAAGATCGGGGAGATGGGAACAATGAGCAGTTCTTC.

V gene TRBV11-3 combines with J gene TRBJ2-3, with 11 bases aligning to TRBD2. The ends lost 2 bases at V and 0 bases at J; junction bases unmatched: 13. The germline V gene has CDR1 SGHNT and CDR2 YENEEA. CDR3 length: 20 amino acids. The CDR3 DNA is TGTGCCAGCAGCTTATTTTCTCGGGCTAGCGGGAGGTTAAGCACAGATACGCAGTATTTT. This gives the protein CASSLFSRASGRLSTDTQYF. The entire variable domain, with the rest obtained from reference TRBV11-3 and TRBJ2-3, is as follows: EAGVVQSPRYKIIEKKQPVAFWCNPISGHNTLYWYLQNLGQGPELLIRYENEEAVDDSQLPKDRFSAERLKGVDSTLKIQPAELGDSAVYLCASSLFSRASGRLSTDTQYFGPGTRLTVL.

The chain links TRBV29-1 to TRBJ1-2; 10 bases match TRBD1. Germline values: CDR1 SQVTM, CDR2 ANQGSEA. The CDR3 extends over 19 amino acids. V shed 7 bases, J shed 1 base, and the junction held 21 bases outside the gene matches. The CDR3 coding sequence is TGCAGCGCCGCGCCTGGTCCAGACAGGGGGCAACCGATTAACTATGGCTACACCTTC. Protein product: CSAAPGPDRGQPINYGYTF.

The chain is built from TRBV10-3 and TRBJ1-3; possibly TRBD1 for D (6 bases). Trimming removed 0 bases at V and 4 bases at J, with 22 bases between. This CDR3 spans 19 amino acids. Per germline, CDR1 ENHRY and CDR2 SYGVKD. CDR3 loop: CAISESDWDTKDWGNTIYF. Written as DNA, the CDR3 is TGTGCCATCAGTGAGTCGGATTGGGACACAAAAGACTGGGGAAACACCATATATTTT.

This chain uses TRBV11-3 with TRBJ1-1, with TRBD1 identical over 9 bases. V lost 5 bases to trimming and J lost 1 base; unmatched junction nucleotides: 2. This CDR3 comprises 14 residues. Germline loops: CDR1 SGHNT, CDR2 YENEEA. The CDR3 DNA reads TGTGCCAGCAGCCGGGGACAGGGGAACACTGAAGCTTTCTTT. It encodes CASSRGQGNTEAFF.

CDR3 sequence: CATSRDSAGGGRGTQYF. CDR3 sequence (DNA): TGTGCCACCAGCAGAGATTCCGCGGGAGGGGGGAGAGGGACCCAGTACTTC. V is TRBV15 and J is TRBJ2-5, with TRBD2 identical over 9 bases. The CDR3 covers 17 residues. CDR1 and CDR2 from the germline V gene are LNHNV and YYDKDF (reference sequence). The J segment lost 7 bases and the V segment lost 0 bases, leaving 12 bases of the junction unmatched.

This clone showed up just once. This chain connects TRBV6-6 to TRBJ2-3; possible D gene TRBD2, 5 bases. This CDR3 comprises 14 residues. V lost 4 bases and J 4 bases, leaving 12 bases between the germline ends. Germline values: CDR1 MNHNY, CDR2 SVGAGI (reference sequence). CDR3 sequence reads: CASSCRRISDTQYF. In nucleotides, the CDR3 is TGTGCCAGCAGTTGTCGGAGGATCTCAGATACGCAGTATTTT.

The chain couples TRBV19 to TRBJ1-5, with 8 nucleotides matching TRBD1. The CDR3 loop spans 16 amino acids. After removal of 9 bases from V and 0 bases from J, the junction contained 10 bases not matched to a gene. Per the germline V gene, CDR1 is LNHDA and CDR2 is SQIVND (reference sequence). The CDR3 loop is CASLQGESYSNQPQHF. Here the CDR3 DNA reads TGTGCCAGCTTACAGGGGGAGTCATATAGCAATCAGCCCCAGCATTTT.

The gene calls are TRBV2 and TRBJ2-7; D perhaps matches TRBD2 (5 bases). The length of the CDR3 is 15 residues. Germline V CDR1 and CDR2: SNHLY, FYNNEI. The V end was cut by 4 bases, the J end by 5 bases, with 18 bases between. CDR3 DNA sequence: TGTGCCAGCAGTGGTGGAGCAGGTCGGACTCACGAGCAGTACTTC. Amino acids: CASSGGAGRTHEQYF. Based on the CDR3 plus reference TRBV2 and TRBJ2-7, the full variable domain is EPEVTQTPSHQVTQMGQEVILRCVPISNHLYFYWYRQILGQKVEFLVSFYNNEISEKSEIFDDQFSVERPDGSNFTLKIRSTKLEDSAMYFCASSGGAGRTHEQYFGPGTRLTVT.

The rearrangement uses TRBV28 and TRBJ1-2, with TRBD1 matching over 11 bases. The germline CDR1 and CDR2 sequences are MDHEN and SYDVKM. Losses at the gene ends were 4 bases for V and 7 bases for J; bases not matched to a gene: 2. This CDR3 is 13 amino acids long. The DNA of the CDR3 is TGTGCCAGCAGTTCGGGGACAGGGGGTGGCTACACCTTC. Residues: CASSSGTGGGYTF.

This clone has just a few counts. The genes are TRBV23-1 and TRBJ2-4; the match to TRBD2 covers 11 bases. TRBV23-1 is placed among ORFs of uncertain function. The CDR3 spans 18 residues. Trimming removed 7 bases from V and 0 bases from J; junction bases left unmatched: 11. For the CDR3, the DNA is TGCGCCAGCAAGAGGCCTCCGGGACTAGCGGTAGCCAAAAACATTCAGTACTTC. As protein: CASKRPPGLAVAKNIQYF.

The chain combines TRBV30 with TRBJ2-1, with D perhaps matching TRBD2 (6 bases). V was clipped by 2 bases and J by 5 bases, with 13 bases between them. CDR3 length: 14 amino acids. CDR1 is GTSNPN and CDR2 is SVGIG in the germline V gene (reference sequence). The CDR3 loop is CAWSPSVLNNEQFF. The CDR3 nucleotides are TGTGCCTGGAGTCCTAGCGTACTTAACAATGAGCAGTTCTTC.

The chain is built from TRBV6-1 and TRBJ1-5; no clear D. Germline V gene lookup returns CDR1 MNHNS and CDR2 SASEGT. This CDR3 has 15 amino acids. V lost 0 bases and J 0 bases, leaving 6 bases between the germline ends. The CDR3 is CASSEAEHSNQPQHF. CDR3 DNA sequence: TGTGCCAGCAGTGAAGCCGAGCATAGCAATCAGCCCCAGCATTTT.

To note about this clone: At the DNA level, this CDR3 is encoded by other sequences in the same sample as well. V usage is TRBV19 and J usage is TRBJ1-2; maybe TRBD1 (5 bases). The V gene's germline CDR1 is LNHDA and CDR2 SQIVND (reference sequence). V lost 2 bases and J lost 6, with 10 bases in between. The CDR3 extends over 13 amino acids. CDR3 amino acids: CASSIRGKDGYTF. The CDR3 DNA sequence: TGTGCCAGTAGTATACGGGGGAAGGATGGCTACACCTTC.

CDR3: CASSLVPSGNSYNEQFF. CDR3 DNA sequence: TGTGCCAGCAGTTTAGTCCCTAGCGGGAACTCCTACAATGAGCAGTTCTTC. The genes are TRBV28 and TRBJ2-1; 9 bases match TRBD2. CDR3 length: 17 amino acids. The J segment lost 0 bases and the V segment lost 2 bases, leaving 5 bases of the junction unmatched. The germline V gene encodes CDR1 MDHEN and CDR2 SYDVKM.